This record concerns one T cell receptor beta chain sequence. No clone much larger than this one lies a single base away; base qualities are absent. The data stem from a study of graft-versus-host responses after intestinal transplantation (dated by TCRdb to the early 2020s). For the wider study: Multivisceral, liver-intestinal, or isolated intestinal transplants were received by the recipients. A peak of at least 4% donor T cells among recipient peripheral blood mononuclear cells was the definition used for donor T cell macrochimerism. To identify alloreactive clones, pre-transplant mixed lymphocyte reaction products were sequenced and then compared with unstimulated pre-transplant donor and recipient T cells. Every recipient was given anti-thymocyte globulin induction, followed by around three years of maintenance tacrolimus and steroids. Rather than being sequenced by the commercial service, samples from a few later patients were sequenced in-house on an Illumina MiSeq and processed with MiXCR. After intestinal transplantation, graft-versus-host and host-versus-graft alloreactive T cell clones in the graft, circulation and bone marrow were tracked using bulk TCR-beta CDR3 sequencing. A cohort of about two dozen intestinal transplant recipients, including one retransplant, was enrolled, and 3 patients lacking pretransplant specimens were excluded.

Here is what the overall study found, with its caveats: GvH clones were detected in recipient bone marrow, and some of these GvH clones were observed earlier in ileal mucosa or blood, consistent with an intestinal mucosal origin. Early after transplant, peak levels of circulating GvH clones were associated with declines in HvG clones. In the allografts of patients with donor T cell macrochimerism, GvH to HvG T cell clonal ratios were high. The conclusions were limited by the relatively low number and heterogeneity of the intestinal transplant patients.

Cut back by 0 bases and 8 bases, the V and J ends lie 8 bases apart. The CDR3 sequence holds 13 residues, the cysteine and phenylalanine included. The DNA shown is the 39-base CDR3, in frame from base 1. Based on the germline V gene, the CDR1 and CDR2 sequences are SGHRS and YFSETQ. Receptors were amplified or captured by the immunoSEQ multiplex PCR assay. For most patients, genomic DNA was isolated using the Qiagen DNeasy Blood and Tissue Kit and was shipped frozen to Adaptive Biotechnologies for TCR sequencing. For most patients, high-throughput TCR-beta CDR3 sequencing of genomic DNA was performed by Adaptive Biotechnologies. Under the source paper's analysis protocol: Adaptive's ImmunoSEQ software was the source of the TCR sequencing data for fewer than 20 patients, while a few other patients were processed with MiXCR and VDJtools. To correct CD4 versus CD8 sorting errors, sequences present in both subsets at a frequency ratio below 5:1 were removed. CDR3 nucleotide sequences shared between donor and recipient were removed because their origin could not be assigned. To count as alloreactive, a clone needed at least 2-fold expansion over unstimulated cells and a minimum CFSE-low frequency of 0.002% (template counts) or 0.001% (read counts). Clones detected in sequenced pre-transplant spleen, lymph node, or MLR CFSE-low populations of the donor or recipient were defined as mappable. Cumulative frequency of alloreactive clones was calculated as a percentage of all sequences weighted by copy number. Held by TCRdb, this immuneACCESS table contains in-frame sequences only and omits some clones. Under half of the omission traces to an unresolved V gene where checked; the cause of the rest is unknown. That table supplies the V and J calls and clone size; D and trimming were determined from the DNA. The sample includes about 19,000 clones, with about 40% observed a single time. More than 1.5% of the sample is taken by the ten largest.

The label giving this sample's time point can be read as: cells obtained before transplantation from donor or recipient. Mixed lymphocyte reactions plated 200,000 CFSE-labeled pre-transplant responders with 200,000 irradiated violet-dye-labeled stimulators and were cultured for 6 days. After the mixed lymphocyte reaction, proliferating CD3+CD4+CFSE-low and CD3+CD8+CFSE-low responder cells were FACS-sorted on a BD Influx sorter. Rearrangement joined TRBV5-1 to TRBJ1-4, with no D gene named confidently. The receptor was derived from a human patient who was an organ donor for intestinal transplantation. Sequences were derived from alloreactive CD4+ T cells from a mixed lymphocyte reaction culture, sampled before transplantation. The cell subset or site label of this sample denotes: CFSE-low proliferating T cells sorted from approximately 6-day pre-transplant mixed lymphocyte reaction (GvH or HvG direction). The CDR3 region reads CASSLGVEEKLFF. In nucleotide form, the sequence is TGCGCCAGCAGCTTGGGGGTGGAGGAAAAACTGTTTTTT.